This is a list of T cell receptor beta chains from one sample in a study of blood T cell repertoires in COVID-19. Assay used: immunoSEQ multiplex PCR; TCRdb lists only in-frame clones, some missing. This sample has more than 150,000 clones, with approximately 78% found just once. Material for sequencing was PBMCs or T cells enriched from blood (not recorded which). These receptors all stem from a woman between 45 and 60 years old who had recovered from COVID-19. Both conserved end residues are part of each CDR3. The order of the fields is V gene, J gene, CDR3 protein.

TRBV7-3	TRBJ2-3	CASSLPGKSDTQYF
TRBV27	TRBJ2-7	CASSFWASGVEQYF
TRBV21-1	TRBJ2-3	CASSKMEVSTDTQYF
TRBV10-1	TRBJ2-7	CASRRLAGEQYF
TRBV18	TRBJ2-7	CASSPQTDRALYEQYF
TRBV19	TRBJ1-2	CASSTPSTGYGYTF
TRBV6-5	TRBJ1-1	CASTQRGGYTEAFF
TRBV19	TRBJ1-5	CASRGPNQPQHF
TRBV7-9	TRBJ1-1	CASSPRTGLNTEAFF
TRBV29-1	TRBJ2-1	CSVFPSGSGYNEQFF
TRBV4-2	TRBJ1-2	CASSQGPGTGGNYGYTF
TRBV7-6	TRBJ1-6	CASSLELHPESPLHF
TRBV11-2	TRBJ1-2	CASSHPPGIRTDGYTF
TRBV27	TRBJ2-4	CASSLTPGQGSYKNIQYF
TRBV7-2	TRBJ1-5	CASSLKGNRLVSGQPQHF
TRBV7-9	TRBJ2-1	CASSLQGNNEQFF
TRBV29-1	TRBJ1-3	CSVRVTGNTIYF
TRBV5-1	TRBJ2-5	CASSLASLVETQYF
TRBV2	TRBJ2-5	CASGGGVATAPQETQYF
TRBV4-1	TRBJ1-6	CASSQDPTGLGNSPLHF
TRBV30	TRBJ2-7	CAWSVGGGSSYEQYF
TRBV18	TRBJ2-1	CASSPGQGVYNEQFF
TRBV19	TRBJ2-7	CASSTPGLAGQAYEQYF
TRBV28	TRBJ1-5	CASSPGGGNQPQHF
TRBV12-5	TRBJ2-5	CASGSSLGQGQETQYF
TRBV3-1/TRBV3-2	TRBJ2-1	CASSLRGAGSSNEQFF
TRBV4-1	TRBJ2-1	CASSHLDIMVYNEQFF
TRBV3-1/TRBV3-2	TRBJ1-4	CASSQVDSLNEKLFF
TRBV6-5	TRBJ2-7	CASSYGGRAQGEQYF